The rows below give T cell receptor beta chains drawn from one sample of a study of OX40 agonist ivuxolimab in advanced cancers. Repertoires were generated with immunoSEQ multiplex PCR, while TCRdb's copy carries only in-frame clones and drops some. The table lists fewer than 45,000 clones, 84% of them singletons. This material consisted of CD4+ or CD8+ T cells sorted from blood, taken in a trial of the OX40 agonist ivuxolimab. These receptors were taken from an adult with an advanced solid tumor such as melanoma, head and neck, liver or kidney cancer. The CDR3 runs from the conserved cysteine through the conserved F or W. A D gene is named only where the DNA matches it firmly. Expanded clones get a size class; other rows say once, few or many, or leave the size out.

d_gene,abundance,j_gene,v_gene,CDR3aa,CDR3nt
.,.,TRBJ2-7,TRBV28,CASSYTDREGEQYF,TGTGCCAGCAGTTACACCGACAGGGAGGGCGAGCAGTACTTC
.,.,TRBJ1-4,TRBV28,CASSLSGSANEKLFF,TGTGCCAGCAGTTTATCCGGGTCCGCTAATGAAAAACTGTTTTTT
TRBD1,.,TRBJ2-7,TRBV5-1,CASSPTGTGAHYEQYF,TGCGCCAGCAGCCCAACCGGGACAGGGGCACACTACGAGCAGTACTTC
TRBD1,once,TRBJ1-3,TRBV14,CASSRTDRGHGNTIYF,TGTGCCAGCAGCCGCACCGACAGGGGGCATGGAAACACCATATATTTT
.,.,TRBJ2-5,TRBV7-7,CASSLAGSAETQYF,TGTGCTAGCAGCTTAGCAGGTTCGGCGGAGACCCAGTACTTC
TRBD1,once,TRBJ2-5,TRBV14,CASSQIWDRSRETQYF,TGTGCCAGCAGCCAAATCTGGGACAGGTCTAGGGAGACCCAGTACTTC
TRBD1,.,TRBJ2-7,TRBV7-6,CASSPFLGQGRSYEQYF,TGTGCCAGCAGCCCATTCTTGGGACAGGGGCGCTCCTACGAGCAGTACTTC
TRBD2,.,TRBJ2-7,TRBV5-1,CASSLAPASGGNYEQYF,TGCGCCAGCAGCTTGGCCCCGGCTAGCGGGGGGAACTACGAGCAGTACTTC
TRBD2,.,TRBJ2-7,TRBV7-2,CASSLTSGNTYEQYF,TGTGCCAGCAGCCTGACTAGCGGGAATACCTACGAGCAGTACTTC
TRBD1,few,TRBJ2-1,TRBV18,CASSPGAGGYNEQFF,TGTGCCAGCTCACCGGGTGCAGGGGGCTACAATGAGCAGTTCTTC